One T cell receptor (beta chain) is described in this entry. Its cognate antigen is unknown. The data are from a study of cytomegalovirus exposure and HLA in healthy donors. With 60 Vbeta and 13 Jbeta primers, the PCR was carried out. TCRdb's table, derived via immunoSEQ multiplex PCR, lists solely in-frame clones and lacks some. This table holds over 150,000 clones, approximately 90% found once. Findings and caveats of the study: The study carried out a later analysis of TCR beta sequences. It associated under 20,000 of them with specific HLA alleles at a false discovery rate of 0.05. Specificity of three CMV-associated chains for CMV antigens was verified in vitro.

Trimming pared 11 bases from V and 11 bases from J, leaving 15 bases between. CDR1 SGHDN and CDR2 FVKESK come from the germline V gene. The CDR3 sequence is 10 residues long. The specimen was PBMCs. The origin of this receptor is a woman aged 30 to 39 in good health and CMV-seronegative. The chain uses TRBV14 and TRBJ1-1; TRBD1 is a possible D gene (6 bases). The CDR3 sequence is CAFGTGGAFF. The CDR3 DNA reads TGTGCCTTTGGGACGGGGGGCGCTTTCTTT.